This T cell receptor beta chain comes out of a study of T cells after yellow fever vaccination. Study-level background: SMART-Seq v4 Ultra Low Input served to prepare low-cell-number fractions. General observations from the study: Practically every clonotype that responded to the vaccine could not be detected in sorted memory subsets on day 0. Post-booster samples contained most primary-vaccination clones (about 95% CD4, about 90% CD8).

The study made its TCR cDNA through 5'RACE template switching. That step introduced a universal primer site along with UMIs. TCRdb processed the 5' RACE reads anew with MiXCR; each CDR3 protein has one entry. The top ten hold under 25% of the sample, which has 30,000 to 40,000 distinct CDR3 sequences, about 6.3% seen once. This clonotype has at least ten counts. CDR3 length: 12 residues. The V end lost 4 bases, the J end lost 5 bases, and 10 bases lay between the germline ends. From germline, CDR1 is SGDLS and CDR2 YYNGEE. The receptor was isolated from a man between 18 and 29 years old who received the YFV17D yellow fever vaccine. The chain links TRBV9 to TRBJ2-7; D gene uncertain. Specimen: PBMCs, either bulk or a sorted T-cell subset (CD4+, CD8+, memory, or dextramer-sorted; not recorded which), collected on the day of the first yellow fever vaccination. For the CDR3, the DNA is TGTGCCAGCAGCCCCGAGTCCCACGAGCAGTACTTC. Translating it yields CASSPESHEQYF.